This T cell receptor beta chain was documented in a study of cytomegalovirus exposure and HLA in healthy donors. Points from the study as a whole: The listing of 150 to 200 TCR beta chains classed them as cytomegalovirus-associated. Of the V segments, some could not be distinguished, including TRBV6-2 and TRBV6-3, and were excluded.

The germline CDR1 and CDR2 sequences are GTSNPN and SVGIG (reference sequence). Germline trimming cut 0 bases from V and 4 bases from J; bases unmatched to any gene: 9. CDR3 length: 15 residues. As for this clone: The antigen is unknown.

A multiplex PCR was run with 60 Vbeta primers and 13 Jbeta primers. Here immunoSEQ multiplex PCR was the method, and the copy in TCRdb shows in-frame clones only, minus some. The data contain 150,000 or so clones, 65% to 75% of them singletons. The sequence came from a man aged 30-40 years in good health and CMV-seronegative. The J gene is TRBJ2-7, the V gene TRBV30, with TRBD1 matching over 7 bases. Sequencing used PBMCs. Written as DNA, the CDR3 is TGTGCCTGGAGTGTAGGCCAGGGGGTAAGTTACGAGCAGTACTTC. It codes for CAWSVGQGVSYEQYF.